The next 14 T cell receptor beta chains were all read from a single sample in a study of response to subunit inactivated influenza vaccine. TCRdb called the RT-PCR reads again in MiXCR, with one record for every CDR3 protein. The sample shows approximately 160,000 distinct CDR3 sequences, about 10% of them seen only once. This material consisted of CD8+ T cells sorted from PBMCs, taken roughly 24 months after vaccination. The receptors stem from a man between 45 and 75 years old who received an inactivated influenza vaccine.

This clonotype was detected only a few times. V usage is TRBV6-5 and J usage is TRBJ2-3, with D perhaps matching TRBD2 (7 bases). Deletions cut 3 bases from V and 2 bases from J, with 18 bases between. CDR1 and CDR2 (germline): MNHEY, SVGAGI. CDR3 length: 17 amino acids. Written as DNA, the CDR3 is TGTGCCAGCAGTTATGATCCATCGGGGGGCAACACAGATACGCAGTATTTT. This sequence encodes CASSYDPSGGNTDTQYF.

There are a few counts of this clonotype. The rearrangement links TRBV6-5 to TRBJ2-1; 10 nucleotides match TRBD2. Germline V CDR1 and CDR2: MNHEY, SVGAGI. V shed 0 bases and J 8 bases; nucleotides not matched to a gene: 10. The CDR3 spans 17 residues. CDR3 residues: CASSYSGVSGREDEQFF. DNA of the CDR3: TGTGCCAGCAGTTACTCGGGTGTAAGCGGGAGGGAGGATGAGCAGTTCTTC.

This clonotype showed up many times. This chain links TRBV13 with TRBJ2-7, with 7 bases fitting TRBD1. Losses at the gene ends were 3 bases for V and 0 bases for J; bases not matched to a gene: 2. Germline CDR1 and CDR2: PRHDT and FYEKMQ (reference sequence). The CDR3 is 14 amino acids. The CDR3 DNA reads as TGTGCCAGCAGCTTGGGACAGAGCTCCTACGAGCAGTACTTC. Its translation is CASSLGQSSYEQYF. Full variable domain (outside the CDR3, taken from reference TRBV13 and TRBJ2-7): AAGVIQSPRHLIKEKRETATLKCYPIPRHDTVYWYQQGPGQDPQFLISFYEKMQSDKGSIPDRFSAQQFSDYHSELNMSSLELGDSALYFCASSLGQSSYEQYFGPGTRLTVT.

Ten or more counts support this clonotype. V gene TRBV20-1 combines with J gene TRBJ2-7, with 7 bases lining up with TRBD2. Germline CDR1 and CDR2: DFQATT and SNEGSKA (reference sequence). The CDR3 runs to 13 residues. The ends lost 3 bases at V and 3 bases at J; junction bases unmatched: 5. DNA of the CDR3: TGCAGTGCTAGGCTGCGGGAGAGCTACGAGCAGTACTTC. Protein: CSARLRESYEQYF.

The J gene is TRBJ2-5, the V gene TRBV12-3 or TRBV12-4; 9 positions match TRBD2. CDR3 length: 14 amino acids. With 6 bases clipped from V and 5 bases from J, the junction kept 7 bases outside the gene matches. The CDR3 spells CASSRTSVRETQYF. The CDR3 bases are TGTGCCAGCAGCCGGACTAGCGTTAGGGAGACCCAGTACTTC.

In its sample, this clonotype was seen a few times. V and J are TRBV7-9 and TRBJ2-3, with D perhaps assigned TRBD1 or TRBD2 (6 bases each). This CDR3 comprises 16 residues. The V end was cut by 5 bases, the J end by 4 bases, with 19 bases between. Looked up from germline, CDR1 is SEHNR and CDR2 is FQNEAQ (reference sequence). The chain's CDR3 is CASSTPSGGTPDTQYF. As DNA, the CDR3 is TGTGCCAGCAGCACTCCCTCTGGCGGGACACCAGATACGCAGTATTTT.

The chain is built from TRBV3-1 and TRBJ2-5; 12 nucleotides match TRBD2. CDR1 is LGHDT, CDR2 YNNKEL, per germline (reference sequence). The length of the CDR3 is 18 residues. V lost 1 base and J lost 2; bases outside the gene matches: 8. The CDR3 spells CASSQAFGLAGIQETQYF. The CDR3 DNA follows: TGTGCCAGCAGCCAAGCATTCGGACTAGCGGGGATACAAGAGACCCAGTACTTC.

The rearrangement links TRBV5-1 to TRBJ1-2, with TRBD1 as a possible D gene (6 bases). The CDR3 is 15 amino acids. Trimming took 3 bases from V and 4 from J, leaving 16 bases between them. Germline-derived CDR1 and CDR2 are SGHRS and YFSETQ. CDR3 nucleotides: TGCGCCAGCAGCTGGACAGCGGGACGGGGCTATGGCTACACCTTC. Translation: CASSWTAGRGYGYTF.

This clonotype was seen at least ten times. The CDR3 loop reads CASRDQETQYF. The DNA of the CDR3 is TGTGCCAGCCGGGATCAAGAGACCCAGTACTTC. The chain is built from TRBV7-9 and TRBJ2-5; the D gene is possibly TRBD2 (5 bases). Trimming left V 8 bases short and J 2 bases short, with 6 bases between. The CDR3 runs 11 residues. The germline gives CDR1 SEHNR, CDR2 FQNEAQ (reference sequence).

In this sample, this clonotype turned up a few times. The V gene is TRBV28, the J gene TRBJ2-3; TRBD1 aligns across 7 bases. The length of the CDR3 is 16 residues. Germline assignment: CDR1 MDHEN and CDR2 SYDVKM. The J segment lost 0 bases and the V segment lost 2 bases, leaving 5 bases of the junction unmatched. DNA of the CDR3: TGTGCCAGCAGTTTAACCGGGACAGCTAGCACAGATACGCAGTATTTT. Translation gives CASSLTGTASTDTQYF.

This clonotype has ten or more counts. The junction departs from the called germline gene at one end, perhaps through a read error. The chain joins TRBV28 to TRBJ1-4; 7 bases line up with TRBD1. This CDR3 is 14 amino acids long. CDR1 and CDR2 (germline): MDHEN, SYDVKM. Written as DNA, the CDR3 is TGTGCCAGCAGTTTGAGACAGGGTGAGGAAAGACTGTTTTTT. Translation gives CASSLRQGEERLFF.

This clonotype was picked up many times. The chain combines TRBV9 with TRBJ2-1, with 13 nucleotides matching TRBD2. This CDR3 has 16 residues. V lost 4 bases, J lost 12 bases, and 13 bases stayed unmatched. CDR1 is SGDLS, CDR2 YYNGEE, per germline. CDR3 DNA: TGTGCCAGCAGCCCGGGACTAGCGGGAACAGTTTTGGGGCAGTTCTTC. Amino acids: CASSPGLAGTVLGQFF.

This clonotype was counted a few times. The chain couples TRBV29-1 to TRBJ2-5; no definite D call. This CDR3 region has 11 residues. From germline, CDR1 is SQVTM and CDR2 ANQGSEA. Trimming removed 7 bases at V and 9 bases at J, with 15 bases between. CDR3 protein: CSGLSSVAQYF. The CDR3 region has the DNA TGCAGCGGCCTCTCAAGTGTGGCCCAGTACTTC.

This clonotype showed up just a few times. The chain uses TRBV20-1 and TRBJ2-7, with D maybe TRBD2 (6 bases). The CDR3 contains 15 residues. Trimming took off 1 base at V and 3 bases at J, with 16 bases between the two ends. Germline-derived CDR1 and CDR2 are DFQATT and SNEGSKA (reference sequence). CDR3: CSARAAQEGGYEQYF. CDR3 in DNA: TGCAGTGCTAGAGCGGCGCAGGAGGGTGGCTACGAGCAGTACTTC.